These T cell receptor beta chains were read from a single sample in a study of blood T cell repertoires in COVID-19. The data were produced by immunoSEQ multiplex PCR, yet TCRdb's version contains in-frame clones alone and is incomplete. The data hold roughly 260,000 clones, with around 82% observed a single time. Sequencing used PBMCs or T cells enriched from blood (not recorded which). Receptors originate from a woman in her thirties or forties who had been exposed to COVID-19. Both conserved end residues are part of each CDR3. D genes are given only for firm matches. Not every row has a clone size; where given, it reads once, few, many or a size class.

j_call clone_size d_call v_call cdr3_aa cdr3_nt
TRBJ1-4 NA NA TRBV7-9 CASSTGGGGEKLFF TGTGCCAGCAGCACTGGCGGGGGTGGTGAAAAACTGTTTTTT
TRBJ2-3 NA NA TRBV19 CASSLGGARTDTQYF TGTGCCAGTAGTTTGGGGGGGGCCCGGACAGATACGCAGTATTTT
TRBJ1-5 once NA TRBV9 CASSVDDFSNQPQHF TGTGCCAGCAGCGTAGACGACTTTAGCAATCAGCCCCAGCATTTT
TRBJ2-3 NA NA TRBV2 CASSVRAGGTDTQYF TGTGCCAGCAGCGTAAGGGCAGGGGGCACAGATACGCAGTATTTT
TRBJ1-5 NA NA TRBV10-1 CASSGAQPQHF TGCGCCAGCAGTGGGGCCCAGCCCCAGCATTTT
TRBJ1-5 NA NA TRBV27 CASKGHNQPQHF TGTGCCAGCAAGGGACACAATCAGCCCCAGCATTTT
TRBJ2-7 few TRBD1 TRBV6-5 CASRPTGDPSYEQYF TGTGCCAGCAGGCCGACAGGGGATCCCTCCTACGAGCAGTACTTC
TRBJ1-4 NA TRBD1 TRBV27 CASSSGGIDEKLFF TGTGCCAGCAGTTCAGGGGGCATCGATGAAAAACTGTTTTTT
TRBJ1-1 NA NA TRBV9 CASSAETLPNTEAFF TGTGCCAGCAGCGCAGAGACACTGCCGAACACTGAAGCTTTCTTT
TRBJ1-2 NA NA TRBV6-5 CATRPDPYGYTF TGTGCCACCCGCCCAGATCCATATGGCTACACCTTC
TRBJ1-2 NA TRBD1 TRBV15 CATSRGTGGGYTF TGTGCCACCAGCAGAGGAACAGGGGGGGGCTACACCTTC
TRBJ2-7 NA NA TRBV6-5 CASRTRGWGSYEQYF TGTGCCAGCAGGACAAGGGGCTGGGGATCCTACGAGCAGTACTTC
TRBJ1-1 NA NA TRBV6-5 CASSVWGLVNTEAFF TGTGCCAGCAGCGTTTGGGGGCTCGTGAACACTGAAGCTTTCTTT